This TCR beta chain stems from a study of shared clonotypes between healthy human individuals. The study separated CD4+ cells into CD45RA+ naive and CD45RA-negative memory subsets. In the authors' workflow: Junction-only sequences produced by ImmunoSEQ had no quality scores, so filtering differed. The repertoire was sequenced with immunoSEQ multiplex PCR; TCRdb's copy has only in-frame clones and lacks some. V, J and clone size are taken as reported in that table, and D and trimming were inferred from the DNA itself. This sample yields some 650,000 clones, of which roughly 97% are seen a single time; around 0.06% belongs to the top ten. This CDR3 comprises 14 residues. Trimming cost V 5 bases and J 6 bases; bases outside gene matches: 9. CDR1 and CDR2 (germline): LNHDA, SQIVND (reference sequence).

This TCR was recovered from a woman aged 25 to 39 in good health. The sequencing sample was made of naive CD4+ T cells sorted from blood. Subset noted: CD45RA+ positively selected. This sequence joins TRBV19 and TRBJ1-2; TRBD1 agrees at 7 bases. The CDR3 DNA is TGTGCCAGTAGTGGACATGGGACAGTTCATGGCTACACCTTC. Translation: CASSGHGTVHGYTF.